This T cell receptor beta chain was captured by sequencing in a study of blood T cell repertoires in COVID-19. Overall study: The United States, Italy and Spain supplied acute and convalescent COVID-19 samples.

Trimming removed 5 bases from V and 4 bases from J; junction bases left unmatched: 4. CDR3 size: 15 residues. Per the germline V gene, CDR1 is LNHDA and CDR2 is SQIVND (reference sequence). The data were produced by immunoSEQ multiplex PCR, yet TCRdb's version contains in-frame clones alone and is incomplete. The sample lists approximately 200,000 clones; 87% were seen once. Participants' own reports of clinical history determined their cohort assignment. The V and J genes are TRBV19 and TRBJ2-1; 11 nucleotides agree with TRBD2. The sequenced sample was PBMCs or T cells enriched from blood (not recorded which). The TCR comes from a man aged 18 to 30 with acute COVID-19. The chain's CDR3 is CASSLGLADYNEQFF. CDR3 sequence (DNA): TGTGCCAGTAGTTTGGGACTAGCGGATTACAATGAGCAGTTCTTC.